This T cell receptor beta chain was obtained from a study of shared clonotypes between healthy human individuals. Across the study: Used for every donor were three CD4 naive, three CD4 memory, two CD8 naive and one CD8 memory plate.

On this clone: Its antigen is not known.

Naive CD8 cells were CD45RO-negative, positively selected for CCR7, excluding terminally differentiated effector memory CD45RA+ cells. Whole-study findings and limits: Genetic and exposure-history diversity was limited by the small donor number. Among donors, clonotype sharing was expected to be affected by sequencing depth.

The protocol was immunoSEQ multiplex PCR, while the TCRdb copy is restricted to in-frame clones and leaves out a portion. The sample has 1.5 million to 2.5 million clones; about 95% are singletons. The CDR3 is made up of 12 amino acids. V lost 9 bases, J lost 5 bases, and 13 bases lay in between. Germline lookup yields CDR1 MNHEY and CDR2 SMNVEV (reference sequence). The chain recombines TRBV27 with TRBJ1-1; D perhaps matches TRBD1 (6 bases). The clonotype comes from a man aged 18 to 29 in good health. Sequences were obtained from naive CD8+ T cells sorted from blood. This CDR3 reads CARGGGWTEAFF. The CDR3 DNA sequence: TGTGCCAGGGGAGGGGGATGGACTGAAGCTTTCTTT.